The following is a TCR beta chain sequence with its context. Reverse transcription of roughly 0.45 to 1 ug RNA was performed with random hexamers. TCRdb re-called the immunoSEQ multiplex PCR reads with MiXCR, one entry per CDR3 protein. The sample records around 150,000 distinct CDR3 sequences, just under 95% being singletons. This sample is part of a study of CD8 T cells in Susac syndrome. Sequenced input: CD8+ T cells from PBMCs. This sequence was found in a human donor with Susac syndrome.

The CDR3: CASSVAGGRGTDTQYF. The CDR3 DNA follows: TGTGCCAGCAGCGTAGCTGGCGGGAGGGGCACAGATACGCAGTATTTT. The chain joins TRBV9 to TRBJ2-3; TRBD2 matches 9 bases. The germline CDR1 and CDR2 sequences are SGDLS and YYNGEE. Losses at the gene ends were 0 bases for V and 1 base for J; bases not matched to a gene: 3. The length of the CDR3 is 16 residues.